Below, one T cell receptor beta chain is given with its context. In the authors' methods: Using reference gene primer amplification, nucleated cell counts were estimated. Produced via immunoSEQ multiplex PCR; TCRdb's table is partial and in-frame only. Clone size and the V and J calls come from that table; the DNA yielded D and trimming. The sample holds nearly 60,000 clones, roughly 90% seen once. These data are taken from a study of blood T cell repertoires in COVID-19. Study information: Acute and convalescent COVID-19 specimens originated in the United States, Italy and Spain. Nucleic acid was either cDNA or gDNA, and it came from T cells, B-cell-depleted T cells, or PBMCs.

The CDR3 totals 16 residues. The germline gives CDR1 LGHDT, CDR2 YNNKEL (reference sequence). The V and J ends lost 1 base and 10 bases, in that order; junction bases with no gene match: 12. This rearrangement joins TRBV3-1 (or the pseudogene TRBV3-2) to TRBJ2-1; 8 bases map to TRBD2. The sequence derives from a man between 60 and 70 years old with active COVID-19. Sequencing was carried out using peripheral blood. The CDR3 bases are TGTGCCAGCAGCCAAGGGTCTGCGGGAGGTGGGTTAGAGCAGTTCTTC. Protein: CASSQGSAGGGLEQFF.